The 32 T cell receptor beta chains below all came from one sample that was sequenced in a study of technical replicates of blood from a few donors. The assay was immunoSEQ multiplex PCR, and TCRdb's table has in-frame clones only and misses some. Of 65,000 to 90,000 clones in the sample, about 92% were seen once. The sample comprised T cells isolated from PBMCs. These receptors all come from a human donor in good health.

This clone was counted once. This sequence joins TRBV6-5 and TRBJ2-7; TRBD1 matches 11 bases. Germline V lookup: CDR1 MNHEY, CDR2 SVGAGI. J lost 2 bases, V lost 10 bases, and 7 bases had no gene match. This CDR3 contains 14 residues. The CDR3 protein is CATTGTGGPYEQYF. The DNA of the CDR3 is TGTGCCACGACCGGGACAGGGGGTCCCTACGAGCAGTACTTC.

The V and J genes are TRBV5-1 and TRBJ1-4; 7 bases match TRBD1. Trimming cost V 0 bases and J 8 bases; bases outside gene matches: 7. Germline CDR1 SGHRS, CDR2 YFSETQ. The CDR3 runs 15 residues. The CDR3 is CASSLETGKVEKLFF. CDR3 coding DNA: TGCGCCAGCAGCTTGGAGACAGGGAAGGTAGAAAAACTGTTTTTT. Full variable domain (missing parts from reference TRBV5-1 and TRBJ1-4): KAGVTQTPRYLIKTRGQQVTLSCSPISGHRSVSWYQQTPGQGLQFLFEYFSETQRNKGNFPGRFSGRQFSNSRSEMNVSTLELGDSALYLCASSLETGKVEKLFFGSGTQLSVL.

This rearrangement joins TRBV7-6 to TRBJ2-2; perhaps TRBD1 as D (6 bases). The CDR3 runs to 19 residues. Germline V gene lookup returns CDR1 SGHVS and CDR2 FNYEAQ. With 6 bases removed from V and 3 bases from J, the gap between germline ends came to 26 bases. CDR3 region: CASRSNLGQNIDHTGELFF. CDR3 bases: TGTGCCAGCAGGTCTAACCTCGGACAGAACATAGACCACACCGGGGAGCTGTTTTTT.

The genes are TRBV4-1 and TRBJ2-7, with 8 bases matching TRBD2. From germline, CDR1 is MGHRA and CDR2 YSYEKL. The CDR3 length is 19 residues. The ends lost 0 bases at V and 7 bases at J; junction bases unmatched: 20. In DNA form, the CDR3 reads TGCGCCAGCAGCCAAGATTCTAGAGGTGCAGCGGGGGCCACGGGTGAGCAGTACTTC. Amino acids: CASSQDSRGAAGATGEQYF.

The gene calls are TRBV7-9 and TRBJ1-1; D perhaps matches TRBD1 (5 bases). The V and J ends lost 2 bases and 8 bases respectively, with 12 bases between them. The CDR3 covers 13 residues. Germline V lookup: CDR1 SEHNR, CDR2 FQNEAQ (reference sequence). The CDR3, as DNA: TGTGCCAGCAGCTTATCCAGCGGGGCCGAAGCTTTCTTT. Translating it yields CASSLSSGAEAFF.

The chain uses TRBV2 and TRBJ2-1, with D maybe TRBD1 (5 bases). The germline gives CDR1 SNHLY, CDR2 FYNNEI. This CDR3 has 15 residues. The V gene lost 2 bases and the J gene lost 3 bases, with 11 bases spanning the gap. The CDR3 coding sequence is TGTGCCAGCAGTGAAAGGGGCGCGTACTACAATGAGCAGTTCTTC. This sequence encodes CASSERGAYYNEQFF. Drawing the rest from reference TRBV2 and TRBJ2-1, the complete variable domain is EPEVTQTPSHQVTQMGQEVILRCVPISNHLYFYWYRQILGQKVEFLVSFYNNEISEKSEIFDDQFSVERPDGSNFTLKIRSTKLEDSAMYFCASSERGAYYNEQFFGPGTRLTVL.

The genes are TRBV12-5 and TRBJ2-2, with 8 positions matching TRBD1. This CDR3 spans 14 amino acids. The V and J ends lost 5 bases and 6 bases, in that order; junction bases with no gene match: 5. Germline assignment: CDR1 LGHNT and CDR2 FRNRAP. The CDR3 DNA sequence: TGTGCTAGTGGTAAAAAACAGGGGGCCGGGGAGCTGTTTTTT. It specifies CASGKKQGAGELFF.

This clone turned up a few times. The rearrangement joins TRBV29-1 to TRBJ1-1; no firm D call. Trimming stripped 4 bases from V and 1 base from J, with 16 bases between. Germline lookup yields CDR1 SQVTM and CDR2 ANQGSEA. The CDR3 contains 15 residues. The CDR3 loop reads CSVGPLDGRNTEAFF. The CDR3 coding sequence is TGCAGCGTTGGTCCCCTGGACGGGAGGAACACTGAAGCTTTCTTT. Together with reference TRBV29-1 and TRBJ1-1, the CDR3 gives the full variable domain: SAVISQKPSRDICQRGTSLTIQCQVDSQVTMMFWYRQQPGQSLTLIATANQGSEATYESGFVIDKFPISRPNLTFSTLTVSNMSPEDSSIYLCSVGPLDGRNTEAFFGQGTRLTVV.

Concerning this clone itself: One end of the junction varies from germline; a read error may be responsible. This chain links TRBV19 with TRBJ1-4; TRBD1 matches at 7 bases. The germline CDR1 and CDR2 sequences are LNHDA and SQIVND (reference sequence). The CDR3 is made up of 12 amino acids. CDR3 sequence: CASSLGGTEGVF. In DNA, the CDR3 is TGTGCCAGTAGTCTAGGTGGGACAGAGGGCGTTTTT.

Concerning this clone itself: An end of the junction does not agree with germline; a read error may underlie this. The rearrangement uses TRBV7-7 and TRBJ2-1; TRBD2 might be the D (6 bases). CDR1 and CDR2 (germline): SSHAT, FNYEAQ (reference sequence). This CDR3 spans 15 amino acids. CDR3 in DNA: TGTGCTAGCAGCCGTATGGGGGGACCGTCCAATGAGCAGTTCTTC. It encodes CASSRMGGPSNEQFF. Complete variable domain (other parts from reference TRBV7-7 and TRBJ2-1): GAGVSQSPRYKVTKRGQDVTLRCDPISSHATLYWYQQALGQGPEFLTYFNYEAQPDKSGLPSDRFSAERPEGSISTLTIQRTEQRDSAMYRCASSRMGGPSNEQFFGPGTRLTVL.

This sequence joins TRBV7-9 and TRBJ2-7; tentative D call: TRBD2 (5 bases). CDR3 length equals 15 residues. Germline V gives CDR1 SEHNR, CDR2 FQNEAQ (reference sequence). Trimming cost V 1 base and J 6 bases, with 16 bases left between them. CDR3 residues: CASSLERLLYGEQYF. CDR3 sequence (DNA): TGTGCCAGCAGCTTAGAGCGGCTATTATATGGCGAGCAGTACTTC.

The chain couples TRBV9 to TRBJ2-4; TRBD2 agrees at 7 bases. Germline V gives CDR1 SGDLS, CDR2 YYNGEE. Trimming took 4 bases from V and 1 from J; bases not matched to a gene: 2. This CDR3 has 14 amino acids. CDR3 region: CASSSGTAKNIQYF. CDR3 coding DNA: TGTGCCAGCAGCAGCGGGACGGCCAAAAACATTCAGTACTTC.

The rearrangement uses TRBV6-5 and TRBJ1-5; a possible D gene is TRBD1 (6 bases). Looked up from germline, CDR1 is MNHEY and CDR2 is SVGAGI. Trimming removed 6 bases from V and 0 bases from J, with 12 bases in between. This CDR3 comprises 15 residues. In DNA, the CDR3 is TGTGCCAGCAGCCTGGACAGTTATAGCAATCAGCCCCAGCATTTT. Protein product: CASSLDSYSNQPQHF.

The chain joins TRBV29-1 to TRBJ2-1; 7 bases map to TRBD2. J lost 2 bases, V lost 8 bases, and 9 bases had no gene match. In germline, CDR1 is SQVTM, CDR2 ANQGSEA. The CDR3 has 14 residues. In nucleotides, the CDR3 is TGCAGCTCCGGGAGGACTCTTACCTACAATGAGCAGTTCTTC. Translated, it gives CSSGRTLTYNEQFF.

This chain links TRBV7-6 with TRBJ2-5; tentatively, D is TRBD1 (6 bases). V lost 4 bases, J lost 4 bases, and 10 bases lay in between. CDR1 SGHVS and CDR2 FNYEAQ come from the germline V gene. The CDR3 length is 13 residues. The CDR3 nucleotides are TGTGCCAGCAGCTCACAGGGAAGAGAGACCCAGTACTTC. Amino acid sequence: CASSSQGRETQYF.

The V call is TRBV5-4, the J call TRBJ2-7, with 8 bases aligning to TRBD1. The CDR3 totals 16 residues. V was clipped by 3 bases and J by 2 bases; unmatched bases: 10. Germline loops: CDR1 SGHNT, CDR2 YYREEE (reference sequence). The CDR3, as DNA: TGTGCCAGCAGCTCACCTACCGGGACAGGCGCCTACGAGCAGTACTTC. Protein: CASSSPTGTGAYEQYF.

This rearrangement joins TRBV14 to TRBJ2-3, with 7 bases that match TRBD1. The germline V gene encodes CDR1 SGHDN and CDR2 FVKESK. This CDR3 has 17 residues. V gave up 0 bases and J gave up 2 bases; unmatched junction bases: 8. CDR3 loop: CASSQEYRGFTTDTQYF. The CDR3 DNA reads TGTGCCAGCAGCCAAGAATACAGGGGTTTTACCACAGATACGCAGTATTTT.

This CDR3 reads CAGRDRTYEQYF. CDR3 nucleotide sequence: TGTGCCGGCCGGGACAGGACCTACGAGCAGTACTTC. This rearrangement joins TRBV2 to TRBJ2-7; 8 nucleotides align to TRBD1. Germline V gene data show CDR1 as SNHLY and CDR2 as FYNNEI. With 11 bases clipped from V and 2 bases from J, the junction kept 5 bases outside the gene matches. This CDR3 has 12 residues.

The V and J genes are TRBV5-6 and TRBJ2-1; a weak D match, TRBD2 (6 bases). V lost 4 bases and J lost 0, with 8 bases in between. The germline gives CDR1 SGHDT, CDR2 YYEEEE. The CDR3 has 14 amino acids. The CDR3 reads CASSRRDSYNEQFF. The DNA for the CDR3 is TGTGCCAGCAGCAGGAGGGACTCCTACAATGAGCAGTTCTTC.

This clone was detected once. The chain combines TRBV6-6 with TRBJ1-1; possible D gene TRBD1, 5 bases. CDR1 and CDR2 from the germline V gene are MNHNY and SVGAGI (reference sequence). Trimming left V 6 bases short and J 3 bases short, with 11 bases between. The CDR3 loop spans 13 amino acids. The CDR3 region is CASRKGLDTEAFF. In nucleotides, the CDR3 is TGTGCCAGCAGGAAGGGGCTCGACACTGAAGCTTTCTTT.

This clone was detected once. This chain connects TRBV30 to TRBJ1-5; 9 bases match TRBD1. This CDR3 spans 16 amino acids. Trimming removed 1 base from V and 1 base from J; junction bases left unmatched: 5. Per germline, CDR1 GTSNPN and CDR2 SVGIG (reference sequence). CDR3 residues: CAWSGGTGRSNQPQHF. The CDR3, as DNA: TGTGCCTGGAGTGGCGGGACAGGGAGGAGCAATCAGCCCCAGCATTTT.

The chain links TRBV5-6 to TRBJ2-7; 7 nucleotides align to TRBD1. After removal of 4 bases from V and 2 bases from J, the junction contained 15 bases not matched to a gene. The CDR3 is 17 amino acids. Germline V gives CDR1 SGHDT, CDR2 YYEEEE. CDR3 sequence (DNA): TGTGCCAGCAGCCGGAGGCCCCGGGACAGTTTTACCTACGAGCAGTACTTC. Translated: CASSRRPRDSFTYEQYF. Full variable domain (missing parts from reference TRBV5-6 and TRBJ2-7): DAGVTQSPTHLIKTRGQQVTLRCSPKSGHDTVSWYQQALGQGPQFIFQYYEEEERQRGNFPDRFSGHQFPNYSSELNVNALLLGDSALYLCASSRRPRDSFTYEQYFGPGTRLTVT.

The chain employs TRBV11-3 and TRBJ2-1; 8 bases align to TRBD1. The CDR3 has 13 amino acids. V was pared by 5 bases and J by 15 bases, with 12 bases of the junction left unmatched. Germline CDR1 is SGHNT and CDR2 is YENEEA. CDR3 amino acids: CASSLLQGAVPFF. The CDR3 nucleotides read TGTGCCAGCAGCCTCCTGCAGGGGGCAGTCCCGTTCTTC.

The chain uses TRBV9 and TRBJ2-3; 9 nucleotides match TRBD2. In germline, CDR1 is SGDLS, CDR2 YYNGEE. There are 17 residues in the CDR3. V trimming: 2 bases; J trimming: 6 bases; junction bases outside the gene matches: 13. CDR3 DNA: TGTGCCAGCAGCGTCTCCCTCGGCGGGGGGGCGGGTGATACGCAGTATTTT. Translating gives CASSVSLGGGAGDTQYF.

The gene calls are TRBV27 and TRBJ1-5; a possible D gene is TRBD1 (5 bases). This CDR3 has 16 residues. The germline gives CDR1 MNHEY, CDR2 SMNVEV (reference sequence). Trimming removed 2 bases from V and 2 bases from J, with 13 bases in between. CDR3 loop: CASSLAGRGGNQPQHF. CDR3 sequence (DNA): TGTGCCAGCAGTTTAGCAGGGCGGGGTGGCAATCAGCCCCAGCATTTT.

CDR3 in DNA: TGCGCCAGCAGCCAGACCGGGACAGCGAACACTGAAGCTTTCTTT. Translation: CASSQTGTANTEAFF. J is TRBJ1-1 and V is TRBV4-1, with 7 nucleotides matching TRBD1. Germline V lookup: CDR1 MGHRA, CDR2 YSYEKL. Unmatched junction bases numbered 5, after V lost 3 bases and J lost 1 base. The CDR3 spans 15 residues.

The rearrangement uses TRBV15 and TRBJ2-1, with 15 bases that match TRBD2. The CDR3 has 18 residues. V was clipped by 6 bases and J by 2 bases; unmatched bases: 8. Germline V gives CDR1 LNHNV, CDR2 YYDKDF (reference sequence). As DNA, the CDR3 is TGTGCCACCAGTCCCGGACTAGCGGGGGGGCGGGCCTACAATGAGCAGTTCTTC. Its translation is CATSPGLAGGRAYNEQFF. Full variable domain (outside the CDR3, taken from reference TRBV15 and TRBJ2-1): DAMVIQNPRYQVTQFGKPVTLSCSQTLNHNVMYWYQQKSSQAPKLLFHYYDKDFNNEADTPDNFQSRRPNTSFCFLDIRSPGLGDTAMYLCATSPGLAGGRAYNEQFFGPGTRLTVL.

The V call is TRBV6-4, the J call TRBJ2-1; D gene unclear. Trimming stripped 6 bases from V and 8 bases from J, with 8 bases between. The CDR3 runs 11 residues. Germline values: CDR1 MRHNA, CDR2 SNTAGT. CDR3 sequence (DNA): TGTGCCAGCAGACAAAACGATGAGCAGTTCTTC. Amino acid sequence: CASRQNDEQFF.

The J gene is TRBJ2-2, the V gene TRBV28; possibly TRBD1 for D (5 bases). V gave up 4 bases and J gave up 1 base, with 16 bases separating them. Germline V gene sequence: CDR1 MDHEN, CDR2 SYDVKM. This CDR3 contains 17 residues. The CDR3 DNA reads TGTGCCAGCAGTTATCCGACAGCCTCACTGAACACCGGGGAGCTGTTTTTT. Amino acids: CASSYPTASLNTGELFF.

The rearrangement joins TRBV2 to TRBJ2-7, with TRBD2 matching over 10 bases. The CDR3 totals 14 residues. Germline-derived CDR1 and CDR2 are SNHLY and FYNNEI. The J segment lost 7 bases and the V segment lost 5 bases, leaving 8 bases of the junction unmatched. CDR3 loop: CASSPGLASREQYF. The CDR3 nucleotides are TGTGCCAGCAGTCCGGGACTAGCGTCCCGGGAGCAGTACTTC.

The V and J genes are TRBV29-1 and TRBJ1-3, with unresolved D. This CDR3 spans 17 amino acids. V lost 7 bases, J lost 3 bases, and 25 bases lay in between. CDR1 and CDR2 (germline): SQVTM, ANQGSEA. In DNA, the CDR3 is TGCAGCGCCGGGGAGGACCAAGTGGGCAGATATGGAAACACCATATATTTT. It specifies CSAGEDQVGRYGNTIYF. The full variable domain, completed using reference TRBV29-1 and TRBJ1-3, is SAVISQKPSRDICQRGTSLTIQCQVDSQVTMMFWYRQQPGQSLTLIATANQGSEATYESGFVIDKFPISRPNLTFSTLTVSNMSPEDSSIYLCSAGEDQVGRYGNTIYFGEGSWLTVV.

Concerning this clone: An end of the junction does not agree with germline; a read error may underlie this. The chain is built from TRBV11-2 and TRBJ2-3, with TRBD2 as a possible D gene (7 bases). Per germline, CDR1 SGHAT and CDR2 FQNNGV. CDR3 length equals 16 residues. CDR3 bases: TGTGCCAGCACCTTAAGGGGGGGCCGTGGCACAGATACGCAGTATTTT. Its protein product is CASTLRGGRGTDTQYF.